Reported below is one T cell receptor beta chain. The data are from a study of blood T cell repertoires in COVID-19. The CDR3 has 12 residues. Trimming left V 10 bases short and J 1 base short, with 10 bases between. Authors' analysis steps: Reference gene primer amplification yielded estimated nucleated cell counts. Assay: immunoSEQ multiplex PCR; the TCRdb copy retains only in-frame clones and omits some. V, J and clone size are taken as reported in that table, and D and trimming were inferred from the DNA itself. Among some 300,000 clones listed, under 90% were seen once. Sequenced input: PBMCs or T cells enriched from blood (not recorded which). The sequence was obtained from a woman between 50 and 59 years old who had been exposed to COVID-19. This chain joins TRBV12-3 or TRBV12-4 and TRBJ1-1; D not resolved. This chain's CDR3 is CATQRGNTEAFF. CDR3 nucleotide sequence: TGTGCCACTCAGCGGGGGAACACTGAAGCTTTCTTT.